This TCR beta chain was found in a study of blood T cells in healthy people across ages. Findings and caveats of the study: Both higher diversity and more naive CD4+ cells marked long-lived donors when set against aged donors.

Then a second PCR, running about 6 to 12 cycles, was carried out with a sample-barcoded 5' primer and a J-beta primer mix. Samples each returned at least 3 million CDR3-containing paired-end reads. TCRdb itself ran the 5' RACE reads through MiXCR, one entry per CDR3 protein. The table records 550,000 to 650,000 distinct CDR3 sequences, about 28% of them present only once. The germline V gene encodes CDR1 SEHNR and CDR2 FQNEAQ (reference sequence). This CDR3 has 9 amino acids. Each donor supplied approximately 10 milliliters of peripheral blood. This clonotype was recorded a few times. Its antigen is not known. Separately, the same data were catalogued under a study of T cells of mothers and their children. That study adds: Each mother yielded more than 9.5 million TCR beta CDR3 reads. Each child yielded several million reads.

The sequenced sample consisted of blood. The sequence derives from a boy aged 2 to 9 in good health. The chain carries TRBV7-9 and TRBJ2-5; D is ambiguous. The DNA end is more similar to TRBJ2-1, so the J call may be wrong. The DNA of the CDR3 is TGTGCCAGCAACCGTGAGCAGTTCTTC. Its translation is CASNREQFF.